This section outlines one TCR beta chain sequence together with its context. Its antigen remains unidentified. Per-nucleotide qualities are absent, and no much larger clonotype sits a single base away. The data were obtained in a study of blood T cells in healthy people across ages (dated by TCRdb to between 2015 and 2017). For the study in its entirety: In model experiments, template switching captured roughly one uniquely barcoded TCR beta cDNA molecule for every two T cells. To avoid experimental bias, donors of different ages were distributed randomly across sequencing lanes. For two donors (one aged 18 to 30 and one aged 80 or older), the study analyzed two additional independent replicas of 1 million unique cDNA reads from the same blood draw. The donors were split into four age groups: young (average 16 years), middle-aged (roughly 40), aged (over 55) and long-lived (approximately 80). Using deep sequencing normalized with unique cDNA molecular identifiers, the study measured how TCR beta repertoire diversity changes with age.

Points the paper makes about the study in general: As age increased, observed TCR beta diversity per million T cells dropped in a roughly linear way, and a significant reduction was already evident by age roughly 40. A strong correlation was found between observed TCR beta diversity and the percentage of naive T cells measured by flow cytometry. Compared with the aged group, the long-lived group had more naive CD4+ T cells, fewer expanded clones and increased TCR diversity, a pattern suggesting age selection. The CMV infection status of donors was not known, potentially confounding age-related changes in expanded clonotypes. Since profiling was done on bulk unsorted PBMCs, naive and antigen-experienced compartments could not be conclusively compared. Estimates of total diversity based on one million sequenced T cells were regarded as lower bounds and as underestimates.

In the germline V gene, CDR1 corresponds to MDHEN and CDR2 to SYDVKM. Trimmed from V: 7 bases; trimmed from J: 2 bases; junction bases lacking a gene match: 12. The CDR3 holds 18 amino acids from the cysteine to the phenylalanine. The kept DNA is CDR3 alone, 54 bases in frame from the first base. Receptor amplification or capture employed 5' RACE. TCRdb lists the instrument as Illumina HiSeq 2500. A second roughly 7 to 12 cycle PCR used a sample-barcoded 5' primer and a J-beta primer mix. Each TCR beta cDNA molecule received a unique molecular identifier from a template-switch 5' adaptor carrying 12 random nucleotides. Each sample yielded at least 3 million CDR3-containing paired-end reads. All of the RNA was converted into first-strand cDNA using the Mint cDNA synthesis kit, with a TRBC-specific oligonucleotide serving as the primer. All cDNA was treated with uracil-DNA glycosylase and then went through a first 18-cycle PCR with the universal primers M1SS and BC2_uni_R. As for the authors' bioinformatics: Each sample was normalized by randomly selecting 1 million high-quality reads, each carrying a distinct molecular identifier. Instead of being binned into consensus sequences, reads that shared molecular identifiers were thrown out. MiTCR, with a Q25 quality threshold and the strictest error-elimination algorithm, was used for CDR3 identification, clonotype clustering and error correction. A nonparametric unseen species model using Euler transformation provided a lower-bound estimate of total TCR beta diversity. Using fastp trimming at Q25 and MiXCR clonotype assembly, TCRdb reanalyzed the public sequencing data and kept in-frame beta chains. Rows are unified per CDR3 protein, each entry keeping the most common DNA and genes. V and J calls and clone size were set by TCRdb, not the authors. The sample includes 1.5 million to 2 million distinct CDR3 sequences, with roughly 27% observed a single time. The leading ten clones occupy about 8% of the sample.

The donors were under 40 Caucasian individuals from Russia, aged roughly 6 to 90 years, who were systemically healthy. Each donor gave ten milliliters of peripheral blood, collected into EDTA-treated Vacutainer tubes. Ficoll-Paque density-gradient centrifugation was used to isolate PBMCs, with at least 6.5 million per sample. Trizol reagent was used to extract total RNA from PBMCs, with at least 6 micrograms per sample. For every donor, flow cytometry on a PBMC aliquot measured the percentage of naive CD45RAhigh/CD27high T cells. The rearranged segments are TRBV28 and TRBJ2-3; TRBD2 matches 13 bases in the middle. This clonotype was sampled from a woman aged 25 to 45 in good health. Sequencing was carried out using blood. The CDR3: CASTQRGGTSGVTDTQYF. Read as DNA, the sequence is TGTGCCAGCACTCAGAGAGGAGGGACTAGCGGGGTCACAGATACGCAGTATTTT.